Each of the 3 T cell receptor beta chains below was sequenced from the same sample in a study of blood T cell repertoires in COVID-19. Produced via immunoSEQ multiplex PCR; TCRdb's table is partial and in-frame only. The data hold roughly 78,000 clones, with around 89% observed a single time. Sequencing was performed on peripheral blood. These receptor sequences come from a man aged 55 to 69 with acute or convalescent COVID-19.

CDR3 sequence (DNA): TGTGCCAGCAGTCCTTCGCAGACAGGGATGAACACTGAAGCTTTCTTT. This codes for CASSPSQTGMNTEAFF. The V and J genes are TRBV6-6 and TRBJ1-1; TRBD1 aligns across 7 bases. The V gene's germline CDR1 is MNHNY and CDR2 SVGAGI (reference sequence). The ends lost 5 bases at V and 0 bases at J; junction bases unmatched: 9. This CDR3 is 16 amino acids long.

This clone occurred once. The chain couples TRBV28 to TRBJ1-1, with D unresolved. This CDR3 contains 14 residues. Trimming stripped 4 bases from V and 1 base from J, with 10 bases between. The germline gives CDR1 MDHEN, CDR2 SYDVKM. The CDR3 region is CASSSGGENTEAFF. The DNA for the CDR3 is TGTGCCAGCAGTTCGGGCGGGGAGAACACTGAAGCTTTCTTT.

V usage is TRBV7-2 and J usage is TRBJ1-6; 8 bases match TRBD1. Germline loops: CDR1 SGHTA, CDR2 FQGNSA. V dropped 5 bases and J dropped 7; count of bases not matched to a gene: 7. The CDR3 sequence is 15 residues long. The CDR3 bases are TGTGCCAGCAGCAAGGGGGGACAGGTGAATTCACCCCTCCACTTT. It specifies CASSKGGQVNSPLHF. The complete variable domain, with remaining parts taken from reference TRBV7-2 and TRBJ1-6, reads GAGVSQSPSNKVTEKGKDVELRCDPISGHTALYWYRQSLGQGLEFLIYFQGNSAPDKSGLPSDRFSAERTGGSVSTLTIQRTQQEDSAVYLCASSKGGQVNSPLHFGNGTRLTVT.